This entry lists 2 T cell receptor beta chains sequenced from one sample in a study of cytomegalovirus exposure and HLA in healthy donors. The PCR was carried out with 60 Vbeta primers and 13 Jbeta primers. Clones were sequenced by immunoSEQ multiplex PCR, and TCRdb holds only the in-frame ones, with some missing. The data show some 150,000 clones, approximately 80% seen once. Sequences were obtained from PBMCs. The receptors come from a woman under 30 in good health and CMV-seropositive.

The gene calls are TRBV10-3 and TRBJ1-1; possible D gene TRBD1, 6 bases. The CDR3 has 15 residues. Germline CDR1 is ENHRY and CDR2 is SYGVKD. Trimming took 3 bases from V and 0 from J, leaving 11 bases between them. The CDR3 here is CAISDPDRLNTEAFF. The CDR3 DNA reads TGTGCCATCAGTGATCCCGACAGGTTGAACACTGAAGCTTTCTTT.

In this sample, this clone turned up a few times. This chain connects TRBV6-6 to TRBJ2-7, with a tentative D call TRBD1 (6 bases). V was cut by 6 bases and J by 0 bases, with 12 bases left in between. CDR3 length: 14 residues. Germline V gene data show CDR1 as MNHNY and CDR2 as SVGAGI (reference sequence). The CDR3 DNA reads TGTGCCAGCAGGACAGGCAGGGCCTCCTACGAGCAGTACTTC. Translating it yields CASRTGRASYEQYF.